Included here is one TCR beta chain sequence, with context. Its target is unknown. For TCR beta, libraries came from quantitative 5'-RACE with molecular barcodes. TCRdb called the 5' RACE reads again in MiXCR, with one record for every CDR3 protein. The sample shows about 700,000 distinct CDR3 sequences, 15% to 20% of them seen only once. The CDR3 is 13 residues long. V lost 6 bases and J lost 7; bases outside the gene matches: 5. The germline CDR1 and CDR2 sequences are MDHEN and SYDVKM. This entry belongs to a study of CD8 T cells in ankylosing spondylitis. Study conclusions and caveats: Disease-linked clones proved CD8+ and comparatively uncommon in peripheral blood. Both synovial fluid and blood in reactive arthritis had previously been reported to carry some motif variants. There was a TCR beta motif, made of several highly homologous variants, that appeared characteristic of ankylosing spondylitis blood. As reported, disease-linked clones showed significant enrichment in matched ankylosing spondylitis synovial fluid.

The TCR originated in a male donor with ankylosing spondylitis. The specimen sequenced was blood, either unsorted or a sorted T cell fraction (not recorded which). The J gene is TRBJ1-5, the V gene TRBV28, with TRBD1 identical over 8 bases. CDR3 in DNA: TGTGCCAGCAGCCCCAGGGGGCCCCAGCCCCAGCATTTT. Amino acids: CASSPRGPQPQHF.